The T cell receptor (beta chain) under discussion was sequenced for a study of graft-versus-host responses after intestinal transplantation (dated by TCRdb to the early 2020s). With regard to the full study: Recipients received multivisceral, liver-intestinal, or isolated intestinal transplants. The cohort enrolled under 30 intestinal transplant recipients, one of whom was a retransplant, and a few patients without pretransplant specimens were excluded. Donor T cell macrochimerism was defined as a peak of at least 4% donor T cells among recipient peripheral blood mononuclear cells. Rather than being sequenced by the commercial service, samples from a few later patients were sequenced in-house on an Illumina MiSeq and processed with MiXCR. To identify alloreactive clones, pre-transplant mixed lymphocyte reaction products were sequenced and compared with unstimulated pre-transplant donor and recipient T cells. Graft-versus-host and host-versus-graft alloreactive T cell clones were tracked in the graft, circulation and bone marrow after intestinal transplantation using bulk TCR-beta CDR3 sequencing. Every recipient was given anti-thymocyte globulin induction, then maintenance tacrolimus and steroids for approximately 3 years. Beyond this particular receptor, the publication reports: Early after transplant, peak levels of circulating GvH clones were associated with declines in HvG clones. The conclusions were limited by the relatively low number and heterogeneity of the intestinal transplant patients. GvH clones turned up in recipient bone marrow, with some appearing earlier in ileal mucosa or blood, a pattern consistent with an intestinal mucosal origin. High GvH to HvG T cell clonal ratios were observed in the allografts of patients with donor T cell macrochimerism.

Turning to this clone: The specificity of this receptor is unknown. Base qualities are not at hand, and no much larger clone is one base apart.

Trimming at the junction amounts to 6 bases on V and 2 bases on J, and the germline ends lie 12 bases apart. The germline V gene sets CDR1 to SGHRS and CDR2 to YFSETQ. Inclusive of the bounding cysteine and phenylalanine, the CDR3 is 13 residues long. Only the CDR3 portion is preserved as DNA: 39 bases, with reading frame beginning at the first base. Libraries were built with the immunoSEQ multiplex PCR assay. For most patients, genomic DNA was isolated with the Qiagen DNeasy Blood and Tissue Kit and shipped frozen to Adaptive Biotechnologies for TCR sequencing. High-throughput TCR-beta CDR3 sequencing of genomic DNA from most patients was performed by Adaptive Biotechnologies. For the original study's pipeline: TCR sequencing data were retrieved from Adaptive's ImmunoSEQ software for 18 patients, whereas a few other patients were processed with MiXCR and VDJtools. To correct CD4 versus CD8 sorting errors, any sequence found in both subsets at a frequency ratio below 5:1 was removed. Because the origin of CDR3 nucleotide sequences shared between donor and recipient could not be assigned, those sequences were removed. To count as alloreactive, a clone needed at least 2-fold expansion over unstimulated cells and a minimum CFSE-low frequency of 0.002% (template counts) or 0.001% (read counts). Mappable clones were those detected in sequenced pre-transplant spleen, lymph node, or MLR CFSE-low populations of the donor or recipient. Cumulative frequency of alloreactive clones was calculated as a percentage of all sequences weighted by copy number. The source is immuneACCESS, and TCRdb retained only in-frame sequences with V and J called. Part of the clones is not carried over; for the studies checked, unresolved V genes explain less than half of this, and the remainder is unexplained. V and J calls plus clone size are reproduced from that table; the DNA served to infer D and trimming. This sample is represented by more than 95,000 clones; more than 75% of them were singletons. The ten biggest clones cover 0.7% to 0.9% of the sample.

The time point label for this specimen denotes: cells obtained before transplantation from donor or recipient. CD3+CD4+ and CD3+CD8+ populations were FACS-sorted from unstimulated pre-transplant donor and recipient cells taken from spleen or lymph nodes. The sample in question was unstimulated CD4+ T cells sorted from spleen or lymph node cells, obtained before intestinal transplant. The chain employs TRBV5-1 and TRBJ2-7, with TRBD1 perhaps the D gene, on 5 matching bases. The TCR originated in a human donor who received an intestinal transplant. The CDR3 region: CASKGAGPYEQYF. The nucleotide sequence reads as follows: TGCGCCAGCAAGGGCGCAGGGCCCTACGAGCAGTACTTC.